The 5 T cell receptor beta chains in this list originate from one sample, sequenced in a study of OX40 agonist ivuxolimab in advanced cancers. Only in-frame clones appear in the TCRdb table, and some are missing; sequencing was by immunoSEQ multiplex PCR. This table has roughly 56,000 clones, around 91% appearing once. The source was CD4+ or CD8+ T cells sorted from blood, collected in a trial of the OX40 agonist ivuxolimab. These receptors originate from an adult with an advanced solid tumor such as melanoma, head and neck, liver or kidney cancer.

This clone was seen a single time. This chain links TRBV15 with TRBJ2-7, with D possibly TRBD2 on 5 matching bases. The germline V and J ends were trimmed by 6 bases and 6 bases, with 15 bases remaining between them. The CDR3 contains 13 residues. CDR1 and CDR2 (germline): LNHNV, YYDKDF (reference sequence). The CDR3 reads CATSLDSVFEQYF. CDR3 in DNA: TGTGCCACCAGTCTGGATAGCGTCTTCGAGCAGTACTTC. Complete variable domain (other parts from reference TRBV15 and TRBJ2-7): DAMVIQNPRYQVTQFGKPVTLSCSQTLNHNVMYWYQQKSSQAPKLLFHYYDKDFNNEADTPDNFQSRRPNTSFCFLDIRSPGLGDTAMYLCATSLDSVFEQYFGPGTRLTVT.

The chain couples TRBV13 to TRBJ2-1, with TRBD2 identical over 7 bases. The CDR3 extends over 17 amino acids. J lost 3 bases, V lost 5 bases, and 13 bases had no gene match. CDR1 and CDR2 from the germline V gene are PRHDT and FYEKMQ (reference sequence). This chain's CDR3 is CASSIRLAPRGYNEQFF. CDR3 in DNA: TGTGCCAGCAGCATAAGACTAGCACCAAGGGGCTACAATGAGCAGTTCTTC.

The CDR3 DNA reads TGTGCCAGCAGTTTTGGGGCCGGGACAGGGTCGTTTAACTATGGCTACACCTTC. It encodes CASSFGAGTGSFNYGYTF. The chain joins TRBV27 to TRBJ1-2; 9 nucleotides agree with TRBD1. This CDR3 region has 18 residues. Germline loops: CDR1 MNHEY, CDR2 SMNVEV (reference sequence). The V gene end was trimmed by 3 bases and the J gene end by 1 base; junction bases not matched to a gene: 12.

The V and J genes are TRBV5-6 and TRBJ2-7, with D perhaps TRBD1 (6 bases). V was pared by 0 bases and J by 2 bases, with 9 bases between. The CDR3 totals 14 residues. From germline, CDR1 is SGHDT and CDR2 YYEEEE. The CDR3 nucleotides read TGTGCCAGCAGCTTGGTGGACAGTCCCTACGAGCAGTACTTC. This codes for CASSLVDSPYEQYF.

Points on this clone: One end of the junction varies from germline; a read error may be responsible. The chain joins TRBV7-3 to TRBJ2-1; the match to TRBD2 covers 11 bases. CDR3 length equals 15 residues. Germline V CDR1 and CDR2: SGHTA, FQGTGA. CDR3 sequence: CASSLGLAVYNEQFF. CDR3 DNA sequence: TGTGCCAGCAGCCTGGGACTAGCGGTTTACAATGAGCAATTCTTC.